A single T cell receptor (beta chain) is shown here with its context. No cognate antigen has been identified for it. No base quality information exists; no much larger clone differs at one position. Collaborating institutions collected whole blood in K2EDTA tubes following their own protocols. For TCRbeta analysis, collaborators shipped samples as frozen whole blood, isolated PBMCs, or DNA extracted from either of those sample types. The immunoSEQ Assay, a bias-controlled multiplex PCR, was used to amplify TCRbeta CDR3 regions from genomic DNA. From the authors' description of their analysis: The number of nucleated cells in each sample was estimated by amplification of reference gene primers within the assay. Sequence reads were collapsed and filtered to measure the absolute abundance of every unique TCRbeta CDR3 rearrangement. For each sample, productive Simpson clonality was calculated as the square root of Simpson's diversity index over productive rearrangements. Here the immuneACCESS table is served through TCRdb, limited to in-frame sequences with V and J called. Missing clones are a known gap in these copies; in checked studies unresolved V genes cover under half, and the rest lacks a known reason. Clone size and the V and J calls come from that table; the DNA yielded D and trimming. The sample table lists about 59,000 clones, about nine tenths of them with a count of one. The ten largest clones take up roughly 8.1% of the sample.

Including cysteine and phenylalanine, the CDR3 has 15 amino acids. The read is trimmed to its CDR3 DNA, 45 bases read in frame from base 1. V is clipped by 2 bases and J by 3 bases, and the sequence between their germline boundaries is 14 bases long. From a lookup of the germline V gene (reference sequence), CDR1 and CDR2 are LNHDA and SQIVND. The record originates from a study of blood T cell repertoires in COVID-19 (dated by TCRdb to the early 2020s). The study in broad terms: Samples from collaborators originated in the United States, Italy and Spain and spanned both the acute and convalescent phases of COVID-19. Where available, HLA class I and class II types were obtained from metadata supplied by the sample provider rather than from assay-based typing. Deeply sampled blood TCRbeta repertoires from subjects exposed to, actively infected with, or recovered from COVID-19 were included in the dataset. Samples came from the ongoing ImmuneRACE study (first 160 participants) plus 1,254 subjects from 6 global collaborators. The sample metadata nearly always contained a de-identified subject ID, COVID-19 status, age in years and sex. The prospective study material was composed of cDNA or gDNA derived from T cells, B-cell-depleted T cells, or PBMCs. The repertoires were made available in a free public database intended to serve as a resource for research on the immune response to SARS-CoV-2.

Study-level results and caveats: The quantity of clinical and demographic metadata differed by source and by participant and was supplied without curation.

The rearrangement combines TRBV19 with TRBJ2-7; TRBD1 is possibly the D segment (6 matching bases). The sequence was obtained from a human donor in a cohort sampled during active COVID-19. The source material was peripheral blood. The CDR3 region: CASSIRQEIVYEQYF. The bases are TGTGCCAGTAGTATACGACAGGAGATAGTCTACGAGCAGTACTTC.